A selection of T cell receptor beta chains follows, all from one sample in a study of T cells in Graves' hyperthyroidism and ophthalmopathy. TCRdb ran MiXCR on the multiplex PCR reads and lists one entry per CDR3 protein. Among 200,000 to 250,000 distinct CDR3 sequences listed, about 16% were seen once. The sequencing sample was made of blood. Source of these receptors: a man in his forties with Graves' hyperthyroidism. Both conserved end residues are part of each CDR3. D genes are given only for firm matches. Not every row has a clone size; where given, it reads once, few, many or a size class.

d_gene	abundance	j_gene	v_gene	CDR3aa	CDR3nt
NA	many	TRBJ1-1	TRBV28	CASSSYPTRLKASEAFF	TGTGCCAGCAGTTCTTACCCGACCCGACTCAAGGCGTCTGAAGCTTTCTTT
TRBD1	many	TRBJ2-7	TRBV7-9	CASSSHRDSLYEQYF	TGTGCCAGCAGCTCGCACCGGGACAGCCTCTACGAGCAGTACTTC
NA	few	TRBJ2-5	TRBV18	CASSPEGGHETQYF	TGTGCCAGCTCACCCGAGGGAGGTCATGAGACCCAGTACTTC
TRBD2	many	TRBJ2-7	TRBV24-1	CATSDFWWYDSGGTYEQYF	TGTGCCACCAGTGATTTCTGGTGGTATGACAGCGGGGGGACATACGAGCAGTACTTC
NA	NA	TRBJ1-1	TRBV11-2	CASSYTGDTEAFF	TGTGCCAGCAGCTACACGGGGGACACTGAAGCTTTCTTT
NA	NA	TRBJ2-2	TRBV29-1	CSASDRRNTGELFF	TGCAGCGCTTCTGACCGCCGGAACACCGGGGAGCTGTTTTTT
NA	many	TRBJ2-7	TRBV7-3	CASSPGSVPYEQYF	TGTGCCAGCAGCCCAGGGTCAGTTCCCTACGAGCAGTACTTC
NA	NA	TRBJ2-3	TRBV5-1	CASSLAVDSTDTQYF	TGCGCCAGCAGCTTGGCCGTAGATAGCACAGATACGCAGTATTTT
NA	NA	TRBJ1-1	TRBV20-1	CSASSGGEAFF	TGCAGTGCTAGTTCGGGGGGTGAAGCTTTCTTT
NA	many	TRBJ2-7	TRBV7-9	CASSQGGAHSEQYF	TGTGCCAGCAGCCAAGGCGGGGCCCATAGCGAGCAGTACTTC
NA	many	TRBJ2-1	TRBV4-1	CASSQDRGDEQFF	TGCGCCAGCAGCCAAGATCGGGGTGATGAGCAGTTCTTC
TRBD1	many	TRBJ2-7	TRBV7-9	CASSPSTGTGTEQYF	TGTGCCAGCAGCCCCTCAACCGGGACAGGGACCGAGCAGTACTTC
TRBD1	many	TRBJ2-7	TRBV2	CASSGDSRSSYEQYF	TGTGCCAGCAGTGGGGACAGCCGGAGCTCCTACGAGCAGTACTTC
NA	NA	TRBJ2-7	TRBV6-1	CASSAQGGWNEQYF	TGTGCCAGCAGTGCTCAGGGGGGATGGAACGAGCAGTACTTC
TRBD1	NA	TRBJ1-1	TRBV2	CASRSRQGGNTEAFF	TGTGCCAGCAGGTCCCGACAGGGGGGGAACACTGAAGCTTTCTTT
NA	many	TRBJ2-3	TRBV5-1	CASSPQSPLRNTQYF	TGCGCCAGCTCACCCCAGTCCCCTTTGAGAAATACGCAGTATTTT
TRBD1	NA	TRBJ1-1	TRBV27	CASSLRDRGHTEAFF	TGTGCCAGCAGTTTGCGCGACAGGGGGCACACTGAAGCTTTCTTT
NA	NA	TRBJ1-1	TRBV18	CASSPDSVMNTEAFF	TGTGCCAGCTCACCGGATTCAGTCATGAACACTGAAGCTTTCTTT
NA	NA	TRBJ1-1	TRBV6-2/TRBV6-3	CASSEQPMNTEAFF	TGTGCCAGCAGCGAACAGCCGATGAACACTGAAGCTTTCTTT